This T cell receptor (beta chain) comes out of a study of a mutant IDH1 vaccine in newly diagnosed glioma. Study as a whole: Before enrollment, the patients had been treated with radiotherapy alone, temozolomide alone, or both together. Most of them had received both.

Produced via immunoSEQ multiplex PCR; TCRdb's table is partial and in-frame only. Among over 9,000 clones listed, around 87% were seen once. Time point denoted: week 5, during vaccination. One vaccine dose held 300 ug of mutant IDH1 20-mer peptide and came with topical imiquimod. The CDR3 consists of 16 residues. Germline V gene sequence: CDR1 MGHRA, CDR2 YSYEKL. The V end was cut by 4 bases, the J end by 0 bases, with 16 bases between. Turning to this clone: Its antigen is undetermined.

The rearrangement joins TRBV4-1 to TRBJ2-7, with D tentatively TRBD2 (5 bases). The clonotype comes from a woman aged 40 to 50 with glioma. Some clones in this sample may be carry-over from other donors' samples. The sample was PBMCs, taken from a glioma patient whose treatment included an IDH1 peptide vaccine. DNA for the CDR3: TGCGCCAGCAGCCCAAGAGGGTCCCTGGGCTCCTACGAGCAGTACTTC. The encoded protein is CASSPRGSLGSYEQYF.